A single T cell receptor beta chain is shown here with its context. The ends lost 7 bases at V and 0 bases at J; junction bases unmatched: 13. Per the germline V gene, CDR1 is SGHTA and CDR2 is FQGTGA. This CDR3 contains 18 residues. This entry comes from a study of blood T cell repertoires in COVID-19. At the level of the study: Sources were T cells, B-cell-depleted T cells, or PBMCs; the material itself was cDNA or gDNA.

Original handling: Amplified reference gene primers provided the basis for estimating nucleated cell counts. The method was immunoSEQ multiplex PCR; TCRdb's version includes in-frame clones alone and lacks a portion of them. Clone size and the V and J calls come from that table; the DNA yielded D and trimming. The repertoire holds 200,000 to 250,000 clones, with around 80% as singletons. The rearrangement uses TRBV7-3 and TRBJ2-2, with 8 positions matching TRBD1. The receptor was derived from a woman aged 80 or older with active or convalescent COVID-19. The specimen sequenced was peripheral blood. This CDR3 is CASTTGQGAITNTGELFF. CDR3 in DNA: TGTGCCAGCACCACGGGGCAGGGGGCTATAACGAACACCGGGGAGCTGTTTTTT.